This T cell receptor (beta chain) was observed in a study of cytomegalovirus exposure and HLA in healthy donors. Study outcomes and limitations: In a later analysis, compared with equally common non-associated chains, HLA-associated beta chains were more expanded.

Remarks on this clone: The antigen remains unidentified.

The CDR3 is 14 amino acids. Germline assignment: CDR1 SGHVS and CDR2 FQNEAQ. Trimming removed 1 base from V and 3 bases from J; junction bases left unmatched: 3. Donors had nominal health at sampling but likely had unrecorded immune exposures. This PCR relied on a set of 60 Vbeta primers and 13 Jbeta primers. Sequencing was performed with immunoSEQ multiplex PCR; in TCRdb, only in-frame clones are kept and a portion is missing. The sample shows some 200,000 clones, 82% of them seen only once. Material for sequencing was PBMCs. The source is a woman in her forties or fifties in good health and CMV-seropositive. The genes are TRBV7-8 and TRBJ2-7, with 7 bases aligning to TRBD2. For the CDR3, the DNA is TGTGCCAGCAGCTTAGGCGCGGGGGTCTACGAGCAGTACTTC. Protein sequence: CASSLGAGVYEQYF.